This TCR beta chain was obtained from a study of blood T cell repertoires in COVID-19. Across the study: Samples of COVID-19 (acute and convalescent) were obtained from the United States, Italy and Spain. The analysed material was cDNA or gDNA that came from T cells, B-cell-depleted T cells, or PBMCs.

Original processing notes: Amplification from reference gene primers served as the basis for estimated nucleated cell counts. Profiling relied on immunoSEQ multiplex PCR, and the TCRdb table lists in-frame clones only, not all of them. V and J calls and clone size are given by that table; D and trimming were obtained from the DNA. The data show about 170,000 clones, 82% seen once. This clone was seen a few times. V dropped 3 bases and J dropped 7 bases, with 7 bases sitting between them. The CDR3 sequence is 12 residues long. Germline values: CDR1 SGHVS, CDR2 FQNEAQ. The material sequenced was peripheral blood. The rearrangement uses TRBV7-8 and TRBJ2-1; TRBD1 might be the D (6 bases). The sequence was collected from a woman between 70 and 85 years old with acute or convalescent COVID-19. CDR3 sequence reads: CASSFGTNEQFF. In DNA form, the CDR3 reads TGTGCCAGCAGCTTCGGGACAAATGAGCAGTTCTTC. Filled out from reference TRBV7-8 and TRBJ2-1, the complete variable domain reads GAGVSQSPRYKVAKRGQDVALRCDPISGHVSLFWYQQALGQGPEFLTYFQNEAQLDKSGLPSDRFFAERPEGSVSTLKIQRTQQEDSAVYLCASSFGTNEQFFGPGTRLTVL.